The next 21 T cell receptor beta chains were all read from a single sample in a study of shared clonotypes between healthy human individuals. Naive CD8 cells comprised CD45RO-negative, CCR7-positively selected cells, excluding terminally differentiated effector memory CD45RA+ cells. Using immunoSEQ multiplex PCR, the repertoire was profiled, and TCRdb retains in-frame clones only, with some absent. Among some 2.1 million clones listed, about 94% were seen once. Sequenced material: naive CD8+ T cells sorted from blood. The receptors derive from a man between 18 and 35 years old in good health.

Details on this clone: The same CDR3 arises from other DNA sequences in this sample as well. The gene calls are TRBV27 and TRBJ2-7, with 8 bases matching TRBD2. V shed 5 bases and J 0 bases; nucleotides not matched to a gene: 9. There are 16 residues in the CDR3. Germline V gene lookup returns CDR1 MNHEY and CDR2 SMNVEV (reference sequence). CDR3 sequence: CASSPSGGEASYEQYF. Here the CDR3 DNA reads TGTGCCAGCAGTCCCTCGGGGGGGGAGGCCTCCTACGAGCAGTACTTC.

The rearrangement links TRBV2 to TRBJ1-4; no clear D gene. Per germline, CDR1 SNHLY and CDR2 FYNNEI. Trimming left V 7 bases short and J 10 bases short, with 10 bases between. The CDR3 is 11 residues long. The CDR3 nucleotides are TGTGCCAGCACCGACCGATCAAAACTGTTTTTT. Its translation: CASTDRSKLFF. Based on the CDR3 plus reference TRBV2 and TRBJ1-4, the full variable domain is EPEVTQTPSHQVTQMGQEVILRCVPISNHLYFYWYRQILGQKVEFLVSFYNNEISEKSEIFDDQFSVERPDGSNFTLKIRSTKLEDSAMYFCASTDRSKLFFGSGTQLSVL.

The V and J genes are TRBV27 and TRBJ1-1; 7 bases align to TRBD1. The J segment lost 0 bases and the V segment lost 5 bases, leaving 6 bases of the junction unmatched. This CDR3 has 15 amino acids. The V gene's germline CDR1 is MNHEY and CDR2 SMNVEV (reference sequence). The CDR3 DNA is TGTGCCAGCAGTGCCTCGACAGGGCTGAACACTGAAGCTTTCTTT. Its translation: CASSASTGLNTEAFF.

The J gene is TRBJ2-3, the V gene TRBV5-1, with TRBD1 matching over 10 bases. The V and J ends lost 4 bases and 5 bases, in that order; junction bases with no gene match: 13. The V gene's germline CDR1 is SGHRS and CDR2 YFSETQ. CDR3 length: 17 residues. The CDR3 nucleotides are TGCGCCAGCAGCCCTGGAGCCGGGACAGGGGCGGGAGATACGCAGTATTTT. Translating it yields CASSPGAGTGAGDTQYF.

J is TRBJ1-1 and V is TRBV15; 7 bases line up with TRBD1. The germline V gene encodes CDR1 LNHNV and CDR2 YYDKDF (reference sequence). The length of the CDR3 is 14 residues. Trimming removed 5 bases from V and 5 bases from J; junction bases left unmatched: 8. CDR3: CATSLQGGETEAFF. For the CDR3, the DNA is TGTGCCACCAGCCTTCAGGGGGGAGAGACTGAAGCTTTCTTT.

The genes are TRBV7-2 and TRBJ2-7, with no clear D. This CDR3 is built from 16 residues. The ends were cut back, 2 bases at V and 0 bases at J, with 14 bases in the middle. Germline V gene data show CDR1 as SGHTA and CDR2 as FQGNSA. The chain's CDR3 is CASSLFSRSLSYEQYF. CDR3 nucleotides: TGTGCCAGCAGCTTATTTTCCCGTTCCCTCTCCTACGAGCAGTACTTC.

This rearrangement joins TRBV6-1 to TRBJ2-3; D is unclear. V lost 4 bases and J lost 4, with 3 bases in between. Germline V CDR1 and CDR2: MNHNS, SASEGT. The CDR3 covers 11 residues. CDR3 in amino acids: CASSAPDTQYF. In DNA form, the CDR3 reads TGTGCCAGCAGTGCCCCAGATACGCAGTATTTT.

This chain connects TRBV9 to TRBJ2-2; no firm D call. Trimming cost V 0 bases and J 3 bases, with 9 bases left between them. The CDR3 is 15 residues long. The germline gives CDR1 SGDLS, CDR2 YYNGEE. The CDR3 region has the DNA TGTGCCAGCAGCGTAGAGGATGTTGACACCGGGGAGCTGTTTTTT. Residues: CASSVEDVDTGELFF. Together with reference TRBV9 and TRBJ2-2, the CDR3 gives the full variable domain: DSGVTQTPKHLITATGQRVTLRCSPRSGDLSVYWYQQSLDQGLQFLIQYYNGEERAKGNILERFSAQQFPDLHSELNLSSLELGDSALYFCASSVEDVDTGELFFGEGSRLTVL.

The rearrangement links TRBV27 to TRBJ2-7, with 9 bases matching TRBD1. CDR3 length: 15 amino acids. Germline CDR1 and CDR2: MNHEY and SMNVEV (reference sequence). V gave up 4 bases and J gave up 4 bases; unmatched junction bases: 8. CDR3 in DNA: TGTGCCAGCAGTTCTACCGGGACAGGGCTTTACGAGCAGTACTTC. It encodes CASSSTGTGLYEQYF.

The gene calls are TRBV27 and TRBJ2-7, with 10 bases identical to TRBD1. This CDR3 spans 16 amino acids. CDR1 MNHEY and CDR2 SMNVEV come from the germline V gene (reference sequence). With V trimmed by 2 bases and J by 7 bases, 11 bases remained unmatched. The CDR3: CASSLTSTGGLGEQYF. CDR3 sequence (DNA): TGTGCCAGCAGTTTAACGTCGACAGGGGGCTTGGGGGAGCAGTACTTC.

The CDR3 nucleotides read TGTGCCAGCAGTCGCCTCAACGTGATCTCAAAGGGCTACACCTTC. Translating gives CASSRLNVISKGYTF. The genes are TRBV28 and TRBJ1-2, with D uncertain. The germline V gene has CDR1 MDHEN and CDR2 SYDVKM. This CDR3 region has 15 residues. V dropped 5 bases and J dropped 8 bases, with 21 bases sitting between them.

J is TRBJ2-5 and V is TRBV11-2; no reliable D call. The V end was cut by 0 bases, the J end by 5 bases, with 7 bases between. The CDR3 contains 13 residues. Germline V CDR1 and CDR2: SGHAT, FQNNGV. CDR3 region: CASSLDPRETQYF. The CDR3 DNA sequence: TGTGCCAGCAGCTTAGACCCACGGGAGACCCAGTACTTC.

The CDR3: CASSLAGTSTYNEQFF. In DNA, the CDR3 is TGTGCCAGCAGCTTGGCCGGGACTAGCACTTACAATGAGCAGTTCTTC. The chain uses TRBV7-9 and TRBJ2-1; 9 bases are shared with TRBD2. This CDR3 comprises 16 residues. After removal of 3 bases from V and 4 bases from J, the junction contained 7 bases not matched to a gene. Germline loops: CDR1 SEHNR, CDR2 FQNEAQ (reference sequence).

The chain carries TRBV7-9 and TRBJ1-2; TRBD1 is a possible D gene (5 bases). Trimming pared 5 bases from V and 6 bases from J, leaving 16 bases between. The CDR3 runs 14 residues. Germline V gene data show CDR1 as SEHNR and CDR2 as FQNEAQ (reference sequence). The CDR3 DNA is TGTGCCAGCAGCCCCAAAGGATTACAGGATGGCTACACCTTC. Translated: CASSPKGLQDGYTF.

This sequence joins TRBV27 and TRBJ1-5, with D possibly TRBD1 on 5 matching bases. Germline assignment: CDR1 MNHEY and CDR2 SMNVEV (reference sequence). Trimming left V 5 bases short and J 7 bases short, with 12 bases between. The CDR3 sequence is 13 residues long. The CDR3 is CASSMGWGQPQHF. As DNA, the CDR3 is TGTGCCAGCAGTATGGGGTGGGGGCAGCCCCAGCATTTT.

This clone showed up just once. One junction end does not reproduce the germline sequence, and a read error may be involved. CDR3 coding DNA: TGTGCCTGGAGTGATCTAGCAGGGAACTCTGAAGCTTTCTTT. It translates to CAWSDLAGNSEAFF. The V call is TRBV30, the J call TRBJ1-1; a weak D match, TRBD1 (5 bases). Germline CDR1 GTSNPN, CDR2 SVGIG (reference sequence). The CDR3 spans 14 residues.

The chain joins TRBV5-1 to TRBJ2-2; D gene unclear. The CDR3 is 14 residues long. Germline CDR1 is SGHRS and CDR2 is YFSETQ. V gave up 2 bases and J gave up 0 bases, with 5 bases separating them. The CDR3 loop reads CASSFAPNTGELFF. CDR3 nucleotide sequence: TGCGCCAGCAGCTTCGCACCGAACACCGGGGAGCTGTTTTTT.

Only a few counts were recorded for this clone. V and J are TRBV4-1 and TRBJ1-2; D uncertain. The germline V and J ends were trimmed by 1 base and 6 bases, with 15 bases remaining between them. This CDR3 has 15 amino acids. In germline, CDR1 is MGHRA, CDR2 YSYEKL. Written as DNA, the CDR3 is TGCGCCAGCAGCCAAGGGCCGGACCAGTCGCATGGCTACACCTTC. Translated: CASSQGPDQSHGYTF.

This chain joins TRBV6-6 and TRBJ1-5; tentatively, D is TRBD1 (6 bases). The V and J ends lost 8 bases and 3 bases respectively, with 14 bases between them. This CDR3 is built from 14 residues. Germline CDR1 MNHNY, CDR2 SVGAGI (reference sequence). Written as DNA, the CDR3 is TGTGCCAGCGCTGTGGGGGGCACCAATCAGCCCCAGCATTTT. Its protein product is CASAVGGTNQPQHF.

CDR3 sequence (DNA): TGTGCCAGCAGCCCTGACAACAATGAGCAGTTCTTC. It translates to CASSPDNNEQFF. The rearrangement links TRBV28 to TRBJ2-1; D gene unclear. The CDR3 is 12 residues long. The V end lost 6 bases, the J end lost 5 bases, and 8 bases lay between the germline ends. In germline, CDR1 is MDHEN, CDR2 SYDVKM.

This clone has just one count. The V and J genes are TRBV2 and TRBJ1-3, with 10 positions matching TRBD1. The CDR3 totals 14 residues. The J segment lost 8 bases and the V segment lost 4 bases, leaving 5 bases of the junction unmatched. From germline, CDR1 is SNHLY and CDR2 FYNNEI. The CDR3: CASSAGTGAHTIYF. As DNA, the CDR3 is TGTGCCAGCAGTGCCGGGACAGGGGCTCACACCATATATTTT. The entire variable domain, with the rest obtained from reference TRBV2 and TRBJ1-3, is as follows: EPEVTQTPSHQVTQMGQEVILRCVPISNHLYFYWYRQILGQKVEFLVSFYNNEISEKSEIFDDQFSVERPDGSNFTLKIRSTKLEDSAMYFCASSAGTGAHTIYFGEGSWLTVV.